The 25 T cell receptor beta chains presented below share a single source sample, sequenced in a study of regulatory T cells in long-lasting Graves disease. Time point meaning: persistent/refractory GD, antithyroid drugs over 5 years with positive TRAb. RNA from PBMCs was the source of the TCR library. Arm-PCR of CDR3 regions with iRepertoire HTBI primers generated TCR beta libraries. MiXCR was run by TCRdb on the multiplex PCR reads, yielding one entry per CDR3 protein. This table holds over 450,000 distinct CDR3 sequences, 20% to 25% found once. Sequences were derived from peripheral blood mononuclear cells (PBMCs), sampled when the disease was refractory, from a patient treated with antithyroid drugs. All receptors come from a female donor with Graves disease.

This clonotype was picked up many times. CDR3 protein: CSVGGQVISYEQYF. DNA for the CDR3: TGCAGTGTCGGGGGACAGGTGATCTCCTACGAGCAGTACTTC. This chain uses TRBV20-1 with TRBJ2-7; TRBD1 aligns across 8 bases. Germline loops: CDR1 DFQATT, CDR2 SNEGSKA (reference sequence). CDR3 length: 14 residues. V gave up 7 bases and J gave up 0 bases; unmatched junction bases: 8.

V usage is TRBV7-8 and J usage is TRBJ1-4; D perhaps matches TRBD1 (5 bases). The germline V and J ends were trimmed by 7 bases and 0 bases, with 21 bases remaining between them. This CDR3 contains 18 residues. Germline V gene lookup returns CDR1 SGHVS and CDR2 FQNEAQ. CDR3 nucleotide sequence: TGTGCCAGCATCCGGGACCCAGGATTCCGTGCAACTAATGAAAAACTGTTTTTT. Translating gives CASIRDPGFRATNEKLFF.

This clonotype came up many times. The gene calls are TRBV27 and TRBJ2-7; 7 bases are a match to TRBD2. Germline V gene data show CDR1 as MNHEY and CDR2 as SMNVEV (reference sequence). V was clipped by 8 bases and J by 2 bases; unmatched bases: 15. This CDR3 is 16 amino acids long. This CDR3 is CASGSLYGGGTYEQYF. The CDR3, as DNA: TGTGCCAGCGGCAGTTTATATGGCGGGGGAACCTACGAGCAGTACTTC.

This clonotype was found many times. The V and J genes are TRBV28 and TRBJ2-7, with TRBD1 as a possible D gene (6 bases). CDR1 is MDHEN and CDR2 is SYDVKM in the germline V gene. CDR3 length equals 14 residues. Trimming removed 3 bases at V and 6 bases at J, with 15 bases between. CDR3 DNA sequence: TGTGCCAGCAGTTTCGGTCAGGGGACGGGCGAGCAGTACTTC. Amino acid sequence: CASSFGQGTGEQYF.

This clonotype occurred a few times. The V gene is TRBV5-5, the J gene TRBJ1-2; 7 bases are a match to TRBD1. The CDR3 is made up of 13 amino acids. Per germline, CDR1 SGHKS and CDR2 YYEKEE (reference sequence). V lost 3 bases and J lost 8; bases outside the gene matches: 7. The CDR3 loop is CASSSEGGGGYTF. As DNA, the CDR3 is TGTGCCAGCAGCTCCGAAGGGGGCGGCGGCTACACCTTC.

This clonotype was counted ten times or more. This chain connects TRBV2 to TRBJ2-5; 7 bases agree with TRBD1. Germline V gene data show CDR1 as SNHLY and CDR2 as FYNNEI. V trimming: 8 bases; J trimming: 2 bases; junction bases outside the gene matches: 2. CDR3 size: 12 residues. This CDR3 reads CASSGQQETQYF. CDR3 in DNA: TGTGCCAGCTCGGGACAGCAAGAGACCCAGTACTTC.

In this sample, this clonotype turned up many times. The V call is TRBV29-1, the J call TRBJ2-7; 8 nucleotides align to TRBD2. After removal of 5 bases from V and 2 bases from J, the junction contained 11 bases not matched to a gene. The CDR3 spans 15 residues. Germline assignment: CDR1 SQVTM and CDR2 ANQGSEA. In DNA form, the CDR3 reads TGCAGCGTTCTAGGACGGGAGGGGCACCCCTACGAGCAGTACTTC. Its translation: CSVLGREGHPYEQYF.

Ten or more counts support this clonotype. The V gene is TRBV7-2, the J gene TRBJ2-7; D remains unclear. Looked up from germline, CDR1 is SGHTA and CDR2 is FQGNSA. The CDR3 extends over 12 amino acids. Deletions cut 4 bases from V and 6 bases from J, with 10 bases between. CDR3 nucleotide sequence: TGTGCCAGCAGCTCGGCCTCTCGCGAGCAGTACTTC. Its protein product is CASSSASREQYF.

The chain uses TRBV4-1 and TRBJ1-5; D unclear. Trimming took off 0 bases at V and 4 bases at J, with 13 bases between the two ends. The CDR3 runs 16 residues. Per germline, CDR1 MGHRA and CDR2 YSYEKL. Written as DNA, the CDR3 is TGCGCCAGCAGCCAAGAGGGTCCGCAAGTAAATCAGCCCCAGCATTTT. It codes for CASSQEGPQVNQPQHF.

This clonotype was observed at least ten times. V and J are TRBV20-1 and TRBJ2-7, with 8 bases that match TRBD2. The CDR3 spans 13 residues. Germline CDR1 DFQATT, CDR2 SNEGSKA (reference sequence). Trimming took 2 bases from V and 4 from J; bases not matched to a gene: 4. CDR3 region: CSARTSGDYEQYF. Here the CDR3 DNA reads TGCAGTGCTAGAACTAGCGGAGATTACGAGCAGTACTTC.

This clonotype occurred many times. The chain couples TRBV28 to TRBJ1-4, with D perhaps TRBD1 (6 bases). Germline CDR1 MDHEN, CDR2 SYDVKM. V lost 4 bases and J 0 bases, leaving 12 bases between the germline ends. The CDR3 is 16 amino acids. The CDR3 protein is CASSSGGGATNEKLFF. CDR3 nucleotide sequence: TGTGCCAGCAGTTCTGGGGGCGGGGCAACTAATGAAAAACTGTTTTTT.

This clonotype was observed a handful of times. This chain joins TRBV6-1 and TRBJ1-3; D is undetermined. The V gene's germline CDR1 is MNHNS and CDR2 SASEGT. The V end lost 8 bases, the J end lost 0 bases, and 14 bases lay between the germline ends. This CDR3 has 15 residues. DNA for the CDR3: TGTGCCAGCGACTATAGCTCGAGCTCTGGAAACACCATATATTTT. Amino acids: CASDYSSSSGNTIYF.

This clonotype has at least ten counts. The V call is TRBV19, the J call TRBJ1-6, with 11 bases lining up with TRBD1. The germline gives CDR1 LNHDA, CDR2 SQIVND (reference sequence). The CDR3 consists of 15 residues. With V trimmed by 7 bases and J by 7 bases, 6 bases remained unmatched. The CDR3 loop reads CASTLRDRGNSPLHF. The CDR3 DNA reads as TGTGCCAGTACCCTCCGGGACAGGGGGAATTCACCCCTCCACTTT.

The table lists this clonotype with many counts. This chain connects TRBV19 to TRBJ2-5; no firm D call. With 9 bases removed from V and 5 bases from J, the gap between germline ends came to 16 bases. Germline CDR1 LNHDA, CDR2 SQIVND (reference sequence). There are 13 residues in the CDR3. This CDR3 reads CASSSRLGETQYF. For the CDR3, the DNA is TGTGCCAGCAGTTCAAGGCTTGGGGAGACCCAGTACTTC.

This clonotype was recorded at least ten times. The chain uses TRBV6-2 or TRBV6-3 and TRBJ1-1; D gene unclear. Germline CDR1 reads MNHEY; CDR2 reads SVGEGT. The V and J ends lost 5 bases and 0 bases respectively, with 19 bases between them. The CDR3 totals 17 residues. The CDR3 DNA sequence: TGTGCCAGCAGTGAAGCTTCCGTAGAGCGGATGAACACTGAAGCTTTCTTT. It codes for CASSEASVERMNTEAFF.

This clonotype was seen repeatedly, ten times or more. V gene TRBV10-3 combines with J gene TRBJ1-2; 7 positions agree with TRBD1. J was trimmed by 5 bases and V by 5 bases; bases with no gene match: 5. From germline, CDR1 is ENHRY and CDR2 SYGVKD. There are 13 residues in the CDR3. The DNA for the CDR3 is TGTGCCATCAGTCCGGGACAGCAGTATGGCTACACCTTC. Amino acid sequence: CAISPGQQYGYTF.

This chain uses TRBV7-2 with TRBJ2-1; D not resolved. The CDR3 has 16 amino acids. In germline, CDR1 is SGHTA, CDR2 FQGNSA. V shed 1 base and J shed 3 bases, with 13 bases lying between them. CDR3 residues: CASSLGSGRNYNEQFF. The CDR3 region has the DNA TGTGCCAGCAGCTTAGGTTCAGGACGTAACTACAATGAGCAGTTCTTC.

In this sample, this clonotype turned up a few times. The chain recombines TRBV15 with TRBJ1-3; tentative D call: TRBD1 (5 bases). The germline V gene has CDR1 LNHNV and CDR2 YYDKDF (reference sequence). The CDR3 runs to 15 residues. The ends were cut back, 5 bases at V and 4 bases at J, with 15 bases in the middle. The DNA for the CDR3 is TGTGCCACCAGCTCTATGGGGGATCGCGGAAACACCATATATTTT. Translation: CATSSMGDRGNTIYF.

In this sample, this clonotype turned up many times. V is TRBV6-1 and J is TRBJ2-5, with TRBD1 identical over 7 bases. Germline V CDR1 and CDR2: MNHNS, SASEGT. V trimming: 6 bases; J trimming: 4 bases; junction bases outside the gene matches: 5. The CDR3 spans 13 residues. DNA for the CDR3: TGTGCCAGCAGAAAACAGGGGTCAGAGACCCAGTACTTC. This translates into CASRKQGSETQYF.

In its sample, this clonotype was seen a few times. The V call is TRBV20-1, the J call TRBJ2-7; D uncertain. Per germline, CDR1 DFQATT and CDR2 SNEGSKA (reference sequence). The V gene lost 2 bases and the J gene lost 2 bases, with 19 bases spanning the gap. This CDR3 has 16 residues. The CDR3 loop is CSARSPGDESTYEQYF. Written as DNA, the CDR3 is TGCAGTGCTAGATCCCCTGGAGACGAGTCTACCTACGAGCAGTACTTC.

This clonotype was detected many times. This sequence joins TRBV14 and TRBJ1-2; 10 nucleotides align to TRBD1. CDR1 is SGHDN and CDR2 is FVKESK in the germline V gene. The junction had 6 bases not matched to a gene; V was cut back by 0 bases and J by 5 bases. This CDR3 comprises 16 residues. In nucleotides, the CDR3 is TGTGCCAGCAGCCAAGATCTGGGACAGGGGCCGTATGGCTACACCTTC. Protein product: CASSQDLGQGPYGYTF.

The V and J genes are TRBV6-2 or TRBV6-3 and TRBJ2-7; TRBD2 agrees at 7 bases. V shed 0 bases, J shed 2 bases, and the junction held 4 bases outside the gene matches. Germline CDR1 reads MNHEY; CDR2 reads SVGEGT. The CDR3 contains 15 residues. The CDR3 DNA reads TGTGCCAGCAGTTACTCGGGAGGGAGTCCCTACGAGCAGTACTTC. Encoded protein: CASSYSGGSPYEQYF.

This clonotype occurred many times. J is TRBJ1-4 and V is TRBV7-3, with a weak D call TRBD1 (6 bases). The CDR3 consists of 14 residues. Germline lookup yields CDR1 SGHTA and CDR2 FQGTGA. V shed 5 bases and J shed 5 bases, with 12 bases lying between them. The CDR3 is CASSKTGPNEKLFF. The CDR3 coding sequence is TGTGCCAGCAGCAAGACAGGACCCAATGAAAAACTGTTTTTT.

The sample holds many counts of this clonotype. The chain couples TRBV28 to TRBJ1-5; TRBD1 agrees at 8 bases. This CDR3 has 14 amino acids. Per germline, CDR1 MDHEN and CDR2 SYDVKM. The J segment lost 3 bases and the V segment lost 6 bases, leaving 4 bases of the junction unmatched. In DNA form, the CDR3 reads TGTGCCAGCAGGGGACAGGCGAACAATCAGCCCCAGCATTTT. It yields the protein CASRGQANNQPQHF.

The sample holds a few counts of this clonotype. The rearrangement links TRBV5-1 to TRBJ1-4, with D tentatively TRBD1 (6 bases). This CDR3 has 15 amino acids. V lost 4 bases to trimming and J lost 4 bases, with 14 bases between them. From germline, CDR1 is SGHRS and CDR2 YFSETQ. CDR3 sequence reads: CASSATLGGNEKLFF. The CDR3 DNA reads as TGCGCCAGCAGCGCAACGTTAGGGGGTAATGAAAAACTGTTTTTT. Together with reference TRBV5-1 and TRBJ1-4, the CDR3 gives the full variable domain: KAGVTQTPRYLIKTRGQQVTLSCSPISGHRSVSWYQQTPGQGLQFLFEYFSETQRNKGNFPGRFSGRQFSNSRSEMNVSTLELGDSALYLCASSATLGGNEKLFFGSGTQLSVL.